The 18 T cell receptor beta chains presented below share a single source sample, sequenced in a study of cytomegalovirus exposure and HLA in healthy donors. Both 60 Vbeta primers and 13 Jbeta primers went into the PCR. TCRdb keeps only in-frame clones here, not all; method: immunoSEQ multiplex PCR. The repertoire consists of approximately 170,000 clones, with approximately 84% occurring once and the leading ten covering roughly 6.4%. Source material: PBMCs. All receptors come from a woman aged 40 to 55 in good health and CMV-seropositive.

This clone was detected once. CDR3 DNA: TGTGCCAGCAGCCTCGGGACAGGGTTTGAAGCTTTCTTT. Translated, it gives CASSLGTGFEAFF. The V and J genes are TRBV11-2 and TRBJ1-1, with 9 bases that match TRBD1. The ends lost 5 bases at V and 7 bases at J; junction bases unmatched: 5. This CDR3 has 13 amino acids. Looked up from germline, CDR1 is SGHAT and CDR2 is FQNNGV.

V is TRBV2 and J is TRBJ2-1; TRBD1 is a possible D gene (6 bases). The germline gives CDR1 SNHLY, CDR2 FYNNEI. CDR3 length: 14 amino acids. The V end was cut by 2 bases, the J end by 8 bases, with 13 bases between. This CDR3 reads CASSEYGGRDEQFF. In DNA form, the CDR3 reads TGTGCCAGCAGTGAATATGGGGGCCGCGATGAGCAGTTCTTC.

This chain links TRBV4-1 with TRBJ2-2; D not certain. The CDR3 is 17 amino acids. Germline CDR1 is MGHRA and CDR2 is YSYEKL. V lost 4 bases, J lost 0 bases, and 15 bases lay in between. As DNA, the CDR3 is TGCGCCAGCAGCCGCACCGGCGGCTTCGCGAACACCGGGGAGCTGTTTTTT. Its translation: CASSRTGGFANTGELFF.

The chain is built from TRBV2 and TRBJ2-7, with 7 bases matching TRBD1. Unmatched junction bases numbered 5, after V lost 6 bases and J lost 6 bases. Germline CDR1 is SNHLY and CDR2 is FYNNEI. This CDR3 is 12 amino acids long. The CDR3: CASSVGTVEQYF. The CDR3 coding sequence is TGTGCCAGCAGCGTAGGGACAGTCGAGCAGTACTTC.

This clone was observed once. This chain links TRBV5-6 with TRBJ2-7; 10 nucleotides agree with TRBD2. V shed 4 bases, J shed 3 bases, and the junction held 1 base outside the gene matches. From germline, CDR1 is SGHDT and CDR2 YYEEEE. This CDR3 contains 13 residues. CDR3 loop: CASSRTSGYEQYF. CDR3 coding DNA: TGTGCCAGCAGCCGGACTAGCGGCTACGAGCAGTACTTC.

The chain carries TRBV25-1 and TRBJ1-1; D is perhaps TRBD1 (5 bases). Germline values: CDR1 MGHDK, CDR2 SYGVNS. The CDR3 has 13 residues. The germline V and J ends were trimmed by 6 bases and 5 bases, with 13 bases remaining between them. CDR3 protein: CASSTVGQTEAFF. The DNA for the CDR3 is TGTGCCAGCAGCACCGTGGGGCAAACTGAAGCTTTCTTT.

CDR3 sequence (DNA): TGTGCCACCAGCAGAGACCCGGCCTACGAGCAGTACTTC. Encoded protein: CATSRDPAYEQYF. This chain joins TRBV15 and TRBJ2-7; D gene unclear. Looked up from germline, CDR1 is LNHNV and CDR2 is YYDKDF (reference sequence). Between the trimmed V and J ends, which lost 0 bases and 2 bases, there was a span of 5 bases. The CDR3 is 13 amino acids.

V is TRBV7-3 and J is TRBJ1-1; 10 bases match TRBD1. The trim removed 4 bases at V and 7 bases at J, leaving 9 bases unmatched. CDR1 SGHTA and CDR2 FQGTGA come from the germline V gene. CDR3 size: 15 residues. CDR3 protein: CASSSSGTGDREAFF. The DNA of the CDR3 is TGTGCCAGCAGCTCCTCCGGGACAGGGGATCGTGAAGCTTTCTTT.

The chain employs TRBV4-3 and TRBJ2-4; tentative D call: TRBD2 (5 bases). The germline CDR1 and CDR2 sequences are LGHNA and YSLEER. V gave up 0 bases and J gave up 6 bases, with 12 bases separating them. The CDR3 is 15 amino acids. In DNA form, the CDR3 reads TGCGCCAGCAGCCAAGACTTCGGGGTGGGAAACATTCAGTACTTC. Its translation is CASSQDFGVGNIQYF.

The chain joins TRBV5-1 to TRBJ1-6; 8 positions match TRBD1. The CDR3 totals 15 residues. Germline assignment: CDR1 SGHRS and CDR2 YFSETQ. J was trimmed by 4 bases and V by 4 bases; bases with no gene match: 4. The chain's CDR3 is CASSPQGEYNSPLHF. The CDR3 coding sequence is TGCGCCAGCAGCCCACAGGGGGAGTATAATTCACCCCTCCACTTT.

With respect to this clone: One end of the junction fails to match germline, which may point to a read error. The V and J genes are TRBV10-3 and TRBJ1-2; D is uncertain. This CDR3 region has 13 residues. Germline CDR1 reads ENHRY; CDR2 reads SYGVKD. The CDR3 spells CASSFRVDYGYTF. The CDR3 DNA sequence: TGTGCCAGCAGTTTCCGTGTCGACTATGGCTACACCTTC.

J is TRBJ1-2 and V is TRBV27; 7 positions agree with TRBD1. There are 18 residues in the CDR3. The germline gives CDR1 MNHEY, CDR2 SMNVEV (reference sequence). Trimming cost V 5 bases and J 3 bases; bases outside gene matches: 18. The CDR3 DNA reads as TGTGCCAGCAGTACTAAGACCCTGACAGGGATCGGTTACTATGGCTACACCTTC. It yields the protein CASSTKTLTGIGYYGYTF.

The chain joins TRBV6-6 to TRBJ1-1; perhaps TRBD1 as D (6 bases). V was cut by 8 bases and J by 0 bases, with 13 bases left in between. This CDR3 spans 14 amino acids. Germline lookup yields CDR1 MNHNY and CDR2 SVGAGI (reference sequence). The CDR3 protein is CASSTTGLNTEAFF. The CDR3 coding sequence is TGTGCCAGCTCCACAACAGGGCTGAACACTGAAGCTTTCTTT.

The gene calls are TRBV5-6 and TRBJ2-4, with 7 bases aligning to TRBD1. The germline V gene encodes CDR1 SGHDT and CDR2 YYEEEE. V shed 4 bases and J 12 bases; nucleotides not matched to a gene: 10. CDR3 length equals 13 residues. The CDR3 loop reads CASSRDSRASQYF. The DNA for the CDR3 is TGTGCCAGCAGCCGGGACAGCCGCGCCAGTCAGTACTTC.

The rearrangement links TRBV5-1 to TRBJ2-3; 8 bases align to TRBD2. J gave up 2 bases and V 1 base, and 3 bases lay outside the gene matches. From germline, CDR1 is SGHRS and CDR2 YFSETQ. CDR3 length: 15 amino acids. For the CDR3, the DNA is TGCGCCAGCAGCTTGATTAGCGGGACCACAGATACGCAGTATTTT. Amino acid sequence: CASSLISGTTDTQYF.

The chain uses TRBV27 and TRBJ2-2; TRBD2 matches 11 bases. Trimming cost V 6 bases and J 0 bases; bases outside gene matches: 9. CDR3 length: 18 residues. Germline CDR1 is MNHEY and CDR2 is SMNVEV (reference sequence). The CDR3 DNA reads TGTGCCAGCAGGGAGTATAGCGGGGGGGCTACGAACACCGGGGAGCTGTTTTTT. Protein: CASREYSGGATNTGELFF.

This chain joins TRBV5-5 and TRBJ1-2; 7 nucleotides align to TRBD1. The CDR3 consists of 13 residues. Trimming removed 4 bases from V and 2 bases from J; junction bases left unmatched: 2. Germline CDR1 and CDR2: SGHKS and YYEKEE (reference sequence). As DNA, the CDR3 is TGTGCCAGCAGCATGACAGGGAACTATGGCTACACCTTC. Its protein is CASSMTGNYGYTF.

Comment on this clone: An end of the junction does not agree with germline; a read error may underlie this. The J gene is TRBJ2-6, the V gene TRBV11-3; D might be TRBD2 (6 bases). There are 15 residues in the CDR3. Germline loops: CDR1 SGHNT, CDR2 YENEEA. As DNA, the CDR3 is TGTGCCAGCAGCTTCTCCGGGGGTGGGGCCAACGGCCTGACTTTC. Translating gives CASSFSGGGANGLTF.